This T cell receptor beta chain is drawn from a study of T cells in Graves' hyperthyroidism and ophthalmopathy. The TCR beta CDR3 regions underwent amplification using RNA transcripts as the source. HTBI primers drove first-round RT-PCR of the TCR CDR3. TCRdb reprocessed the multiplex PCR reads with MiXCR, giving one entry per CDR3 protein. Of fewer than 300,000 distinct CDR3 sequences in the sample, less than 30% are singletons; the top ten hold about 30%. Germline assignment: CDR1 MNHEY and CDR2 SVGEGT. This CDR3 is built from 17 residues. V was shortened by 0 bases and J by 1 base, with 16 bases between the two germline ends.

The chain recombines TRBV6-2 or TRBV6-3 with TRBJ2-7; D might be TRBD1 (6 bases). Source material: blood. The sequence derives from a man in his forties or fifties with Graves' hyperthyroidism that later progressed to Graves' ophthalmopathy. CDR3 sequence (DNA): TGTGCCAGCAGTTACTCGATGTACGCAGGGGATTCCTACGAGCAGTACTTC. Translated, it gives CASSYSMYAGDSYEQYF.